This T cell receptor beta chain originates from a study of shared clonotypes between healthy human individuals. The CDR3 totals 16 residues. Looked up from germline, CDR1 is LNHNV and CDR2 is YYDKDF (reference sequence). The J segment lost 3 bases and the V segment lost 4 bases, leaving 6 bases of the junction unmatched. Naivety among CD8 cells was defined by CD45RO negativity and positive CCR7 selection, thereby excluding terminally differentiated effector memory CD45RA+ cells. Clones were sequenced by immunoSEQ multiplex PCR, and TCRdb holds only the in-frame ones, with some missing. The table lists hundreds of thousands of clones, nearly 97% of them singletons.

The sequence was obtained from a woman aged 30 to 39 in good health. The rearrangement uses TRBV15 and TRBJ2-1; 10 bases agree with TRBD2. Source material: naive CD8+ T cells sorted from blood. The CDR3 region is CATSNRRLAGYNEQFF. CDR3 coding DNA: TGTGCCACCAGCAACCGACGACTAGCGGGCTACAATGAGCAGTTCTTC. Based on the CDR3 plus reference TRBV15 and TRBJ2-1, the full variable domain is DAMVIQNPRYQVTQFGKPVTLSCSQTLNHNVMYWYQQKSSQAPKLLFHYYDKDFNNEADTPDNFQSRRPNTSFCFLDIRSPGLGDTAMYLCATSNRRLAGYNEQFFGPGTRLTVL.